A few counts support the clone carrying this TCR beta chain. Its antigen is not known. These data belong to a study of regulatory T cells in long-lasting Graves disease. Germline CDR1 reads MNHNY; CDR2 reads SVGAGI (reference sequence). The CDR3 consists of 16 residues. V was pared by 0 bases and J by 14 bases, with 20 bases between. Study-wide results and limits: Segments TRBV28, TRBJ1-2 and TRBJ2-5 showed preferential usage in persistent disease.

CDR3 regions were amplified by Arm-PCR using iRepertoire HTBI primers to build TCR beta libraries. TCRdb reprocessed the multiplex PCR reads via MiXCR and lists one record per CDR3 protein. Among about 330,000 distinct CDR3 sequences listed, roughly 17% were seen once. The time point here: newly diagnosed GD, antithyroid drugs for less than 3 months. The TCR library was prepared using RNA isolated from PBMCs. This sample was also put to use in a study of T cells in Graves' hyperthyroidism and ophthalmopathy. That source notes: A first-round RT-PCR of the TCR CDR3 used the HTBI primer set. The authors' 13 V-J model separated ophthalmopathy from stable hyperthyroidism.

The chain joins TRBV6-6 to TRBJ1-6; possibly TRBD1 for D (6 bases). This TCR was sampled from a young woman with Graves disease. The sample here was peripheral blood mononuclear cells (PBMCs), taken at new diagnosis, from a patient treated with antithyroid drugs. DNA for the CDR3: TGTGCCAGCAGTTACTCGAGACGGGCCACAGGGAAATCCCTCCACTTT. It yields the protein CASSYSRRATGKSLHF.